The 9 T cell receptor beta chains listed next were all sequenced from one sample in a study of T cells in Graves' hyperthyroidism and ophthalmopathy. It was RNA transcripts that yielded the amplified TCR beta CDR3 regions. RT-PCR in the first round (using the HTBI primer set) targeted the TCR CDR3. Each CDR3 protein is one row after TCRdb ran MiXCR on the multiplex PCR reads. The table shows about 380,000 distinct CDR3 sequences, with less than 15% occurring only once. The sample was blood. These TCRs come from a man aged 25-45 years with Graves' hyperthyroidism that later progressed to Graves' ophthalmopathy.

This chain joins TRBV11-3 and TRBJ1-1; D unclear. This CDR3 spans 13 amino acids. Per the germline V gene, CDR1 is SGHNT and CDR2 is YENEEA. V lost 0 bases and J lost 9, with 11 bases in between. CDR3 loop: CASSLDQSTQAFF. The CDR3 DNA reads TGTGCCAGCAGCTTAGATCAAAGTACCCAAGCTTTCTTT.

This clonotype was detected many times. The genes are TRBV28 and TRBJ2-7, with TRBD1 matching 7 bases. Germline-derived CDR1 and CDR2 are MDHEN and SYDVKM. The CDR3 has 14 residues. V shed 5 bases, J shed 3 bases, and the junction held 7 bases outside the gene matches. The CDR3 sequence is CASSRPGQLYEQYF. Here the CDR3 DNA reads TGTGCCAGCAGTCGCCCGGGACAGCTCTACGAGCAGTACTTC.

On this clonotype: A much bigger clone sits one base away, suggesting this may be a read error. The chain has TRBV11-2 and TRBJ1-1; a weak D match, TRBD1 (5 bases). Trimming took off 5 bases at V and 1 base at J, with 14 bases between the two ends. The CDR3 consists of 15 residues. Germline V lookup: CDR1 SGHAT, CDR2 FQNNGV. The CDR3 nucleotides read TGTGCCAGCAGCCCTCGGGGGTCTTGGAACACTGAAGCTTTCTTT. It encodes CASSPRGSWNTEAFF. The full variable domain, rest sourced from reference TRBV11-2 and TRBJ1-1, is EAGVAQSPRYKIIEKRQSVAFWCNPISGHATLYWYQQILGQGPKLLIQFQNNGVVDDSQLPKDRFSAERLKGVDSTLKIQPAKLEDSAVYLCASSPRGSWNTEAFFGQGTRLTVV.

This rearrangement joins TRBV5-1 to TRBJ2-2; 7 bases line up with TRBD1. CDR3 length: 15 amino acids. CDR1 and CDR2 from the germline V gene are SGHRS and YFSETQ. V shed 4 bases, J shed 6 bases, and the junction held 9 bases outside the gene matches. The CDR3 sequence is CASSPGQPLAGELFF. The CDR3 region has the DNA TGCGCCAGCAGCCCGGGACAGCCCCTCGCCGGGGAGCTGTTTTTT. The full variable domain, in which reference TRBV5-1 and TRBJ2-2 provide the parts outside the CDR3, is KAGVTQTPRYLIKTRGQQVTLSCSPISGHRSVSWYQQTPGQGLQFLFEYFSETQRNKGNFPGRFSGRQFSNSRSEMNVSTLELGDSALYLCASSPGQPLAGELFFGEGSRLTVL.

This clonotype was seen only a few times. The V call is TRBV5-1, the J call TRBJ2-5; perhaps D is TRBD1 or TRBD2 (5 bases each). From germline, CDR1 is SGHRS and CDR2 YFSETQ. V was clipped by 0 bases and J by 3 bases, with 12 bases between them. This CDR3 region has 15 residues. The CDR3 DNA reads TGCGCCAGCAGCTTGGCCCTGGGACGGGAAGAGACCCAGTACTTC. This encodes CASSLALGREETQYF.

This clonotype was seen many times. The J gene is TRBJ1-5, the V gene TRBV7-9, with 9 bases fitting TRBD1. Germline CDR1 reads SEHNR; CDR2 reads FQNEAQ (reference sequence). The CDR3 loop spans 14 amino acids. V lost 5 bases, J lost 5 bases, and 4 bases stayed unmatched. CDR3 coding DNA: TGTGCCAGCAGCCAGGGGACAGGGTATCAGCCCCAGCATTTT. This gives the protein CASSQGTGYQPQHF.

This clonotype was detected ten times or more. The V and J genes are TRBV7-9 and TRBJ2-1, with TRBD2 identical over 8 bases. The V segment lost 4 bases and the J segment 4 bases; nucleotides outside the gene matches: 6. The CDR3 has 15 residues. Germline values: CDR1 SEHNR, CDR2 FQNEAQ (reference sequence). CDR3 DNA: TGTGCCAGCAGCTCGAGCGGGGGAAAATACAATGAGCAGTTCTTC. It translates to CASSSSGGKYNEQFF.

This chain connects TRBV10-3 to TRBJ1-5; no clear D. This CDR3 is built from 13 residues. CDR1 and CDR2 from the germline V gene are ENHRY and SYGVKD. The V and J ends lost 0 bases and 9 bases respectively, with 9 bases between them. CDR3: CAISESEHGPQHF. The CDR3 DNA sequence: TGTGCCATCAGTGAGTCGGAACATGGGCCCCAGCATTTT.

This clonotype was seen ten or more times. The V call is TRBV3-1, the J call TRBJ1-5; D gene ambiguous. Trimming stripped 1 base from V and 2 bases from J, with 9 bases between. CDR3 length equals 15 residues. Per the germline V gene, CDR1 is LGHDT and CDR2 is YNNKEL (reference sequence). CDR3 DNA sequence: TGTGCCAGCAGCCAAGGCCTGGCCGGCAATCAGCCCCAGCATTTT. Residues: CASSQGLAGNQPQHF.